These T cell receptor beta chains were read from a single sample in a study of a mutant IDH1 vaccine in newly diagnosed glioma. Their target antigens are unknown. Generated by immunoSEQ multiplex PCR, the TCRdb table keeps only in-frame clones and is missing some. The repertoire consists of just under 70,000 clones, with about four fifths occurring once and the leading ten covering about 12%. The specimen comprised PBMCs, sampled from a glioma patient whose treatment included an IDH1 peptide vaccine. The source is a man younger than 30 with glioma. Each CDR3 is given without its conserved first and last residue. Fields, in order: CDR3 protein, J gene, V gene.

CDR3 protein: ASSTGTAGEQY
J gene: TRBJ2-7
V gene: TRBV5-5

CDR3 protein: ASSWGGDQPQH
J gene: TRBJ1-5
V gene: TRBV27

CDR3 protein: ASSPRSSNTEAF
J gene: TRBJ1-1
V gene: TRBV18

CDR3 protein: ASSSPSGKETEAF
J gene: TRBJ1-1
V gene: TRBV6-6

CDR3 protein: ASSRTGVEQY
J gene: TRBJ2-7
V gene: TRBV7-2

CDR3 protein: ATSPSLLTSTDTQY
J gene: TRBJ2-3
V gene: TRBV15

CDR3 protein: ASSQDFGTFNEKLF
J gene: TRBJ1-4
V gene: TRBV4-2

CDR3 protein: ASSVQGVRSYNEQF
J gene: TRBJ2-1
V gene: TRBV6-1

CDR3 protein: ASSLESGQGGSPLH
J gene: TRBJ1-6
V gene: TRBV5-1

CDR3 protein: ASSLGTGSYEQY
J gene: TRBJ2-7
V gene: TRBV11-2

CDR3 protein: ATSRARGDYKGTEAF
J gene: TRBJ1-1
V gene: TRBV15

CDR3 protein: ASSLWGLGEETQY
J gene: TRBJ2-5
V gene: TRBV5-1

CDR3 protein: ASSVGGDPSTDTQY
J gene: TRBJ2-3
V gene: TRBV5-1

CDR3 protein: AWSVGVDTQY
J gene: TRBJ2-3
V gene: TRBV30

CDR3 protein: ASSQARTALNTEAF
J gene: TRBJ1-1
V gene: TRBV4-3

CDR3 protein: ASSEGARQPQH
J gene: TRBJ1-5
V gene: TRBV2

CDR3 protein: ASSKGEQPQH
J gene: TRBJ1-5
V gene: TRBV18

CDR3 protein: ASSLDYQTQY
J gene: TRBJ2-5
V gene: TRBV7-2

CDR3 protein: ASSLGGGGNTIY
J gene: TRBJ1-3
V gene: TRBV5-1

CDR3 protein: ASTWGLSSGANVLT
J gene: TRBJ2-6
V gene: TRBV9

CDR3 protein: ASSQDRGAGNTIY
J gene: TRBJ1-3
V gene: TRBV4-3

CDR3 protein: ASSASYLTSYEQY
J gene: TRBJ2-7
V gene: TRBV25-1

CDR3 protein: ASSQLADLSYEQY
J gene: TRBJ2-7
V gene: TRBV4-3

CDR3 protein: ASRDRQGSSTDTQY
J gene: TRBJ2-3
V gene: TRBV7-2

CDR3 protein: AISEGTSGNNEQF
J gene: TRBJ2-1
V gene: TRBV10-3

CDR3 protein: ATSRTTDSLVPGELF
J gene: TRBJ2-2
V gene: TRBV15

CDR3 protein: ASSGRTGGGT
J gene: TRBJ1-2
V gene: TRBV7-9

CDR3 protein: ASSLVGRGILKNIQY
J gene: TRBJ2-4
V gene: TRBV7-9

CDR3 protein: ASSQVSGWTQY
J gene: TRBJ2-3
V gene: TRBV14

CDR3 protein: ASRRDSINSPLH
J gene: TRBJ1-6
V gene: TRBV6-5

CDR3 protein: ASRNNYEQY
J gene: TRBJ2-7
V gene: TRBV28

CDR3 protein: ASREIPGGNTEAF
J gene: TRBJ1-1
V gene: TRBV28

CDR3 protein: ASSQRDAYEQY
J gene: TRBJ2-7
V gene: TRBV7-9